The source of this TCR beta chain is a study of cytomegalovirus exposure and HLA in healthy donors. Overall study context: From HLA-typed donors, an early data release held 70 million to 100 million unique TCRs. Study findings and constraints: TCR beta chain V- and J-gene trimming was linked, in a later analysis, to a missense variant in DCLRE1C. Rarity characterized most TCR sequences, yet some public TCRs appeared in many donors.

The CDR3 runs to 15 residues. The V end lost 5 bases, the J end lost 2 bases, and 12 bases lay between the germline ends. Germline V lookup: CDR1 SGHAT, CDR2 FQNNGV. With 60 Vbeta and 13 Jbeta primers, the PCR was carried out. Using immunoSEQ multiplex PCR, the repertoire was profiled, and TCRdb retains in-frame clones only, with some absent. The sample comprises about 230,000 clones, 70% to 85% of which are singletons, and roughly 0.58% rests with the top ten. A word on this clone: Antigen: not known.

The chain is built from TRBV11-2 and TRBJ2-2, with TRBD2 as a possible D gene (5 bases). Sequencing used PBMCs. This sequence originates from a woman aged 40 to 50 in good health and CMV-seronegative. The CDR3 is CASSPGLRNTGELFF. DNA for the CDR3: TGTGCCAGCAGCCCCGGACTCCGAAACACCGGGGAGCTGTTTTTT.